This TCR beta chain was sequenced during a study of blood T cell repertoires in COVID-19. Study at large: Some COVID-19 samples were acute and others convalescent; all came from the United States, Italy and Spain. PBMCs, B-cell-depleted T cells, or T cells were the source of the cDNA or gDNA that made up the material.

In the original workflow: Amplified reference gene primers provided the basis for estimating nucleated cell counts. Profiling relied on immunoSEQ multiplex PCR, and the TCRdb table lists in-frame clones only, not all of them. V and J calls and clone size are those listed in that table; D and trimming were worked out from the DNA. Of hundreds of thousands of clones listed, approximately 85% are singletons. Resolution of symptoms, clearance, or two negative PCRs was present in recovered Cohort 3 donors. Deletions cut 6 bases from V and 5 bases from J, with 22 bases between. Germline V lookup: CDR1 SEHNR, CDR2 FQNEAQ (reference sequence). The CDR3 is made up of 16 amino acids.

V usage is TRBV7-9 and J usage is TRBJ1-2, with D perhaps matching TRBD1 (6 bases). The material sequenced was PBMCs or T cells enriched from blood (not recorded which). The source is a man aged 30 to 45 who had recovered from COVID-19. In DNA form, the CDR3 reads TGTGCCAGCAGTCACCAAGCTGAGGGGGAAACTTATGGCTACACCTTC. This translates into CASSHQAEGETYGYTF.